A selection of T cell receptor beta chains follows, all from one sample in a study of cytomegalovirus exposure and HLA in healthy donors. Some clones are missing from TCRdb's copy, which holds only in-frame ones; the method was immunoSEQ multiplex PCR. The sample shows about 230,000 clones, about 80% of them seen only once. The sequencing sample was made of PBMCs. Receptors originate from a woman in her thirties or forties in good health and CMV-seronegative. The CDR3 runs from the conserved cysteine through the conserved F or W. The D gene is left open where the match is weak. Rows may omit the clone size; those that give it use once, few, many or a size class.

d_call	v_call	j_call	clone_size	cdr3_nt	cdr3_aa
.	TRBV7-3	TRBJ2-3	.	TGTGCCAGCAGCTCCCCAGACACAGATACGCAGTATTTT	CASSSPDTDTQYF
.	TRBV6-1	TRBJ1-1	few	TGTGCCAGCACTCCCGCCACGGGGGTGAACACTGAAGCTTTCTTT	CASTPATGVNTEAFF
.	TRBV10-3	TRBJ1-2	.	TGTGCCATCAGTGAGACGGGTAATCGCTATAACTATGGCTACACCTTC	CAISETGNRYNYGYTF
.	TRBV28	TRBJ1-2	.	TGTGCCAGCAGTCCCCTAGGGGGGGGTGGCTATGGCTACACCTTC	CASSPLGGGGYGYTF
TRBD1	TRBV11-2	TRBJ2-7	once	TGTGCCAGCAGCCGGACAGGGGAGCTCTACGAGCAGTACTTC	CASSRTGELYEQYF
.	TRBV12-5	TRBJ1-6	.	TGTGCTAGCCGCGGGACGATTAATTCACCCCTCCACTTT	CASRGTINSPLHF
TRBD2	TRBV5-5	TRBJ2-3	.	TGTGCCAGCAGCTCTGGACTAGCCCCAGATACGCAGTATTTT	CASSSGLAPDTQYF
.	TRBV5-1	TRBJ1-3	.	TGCGCCAGCAGCCAGGGTTCTGGAAACACCATATATTTT	CASSQGSGNTIYF
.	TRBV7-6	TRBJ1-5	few	TGTGCCAGCAGCTTGCTAGAGGGGGCCCAGCATTTT	CASSLLEGAQHF
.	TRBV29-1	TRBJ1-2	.	TGCAGCGTTGTGTTCCGGGTAAACTATGGCTACACCTTC	CSVVFRVNYGYTF
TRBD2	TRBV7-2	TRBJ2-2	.	TGTGCCAGCAGCTTCCCCCAACGGGGGGGGGTGAACACCGGGGAGCTGTTTTTT	CASSFPQRGGVNTGELFF
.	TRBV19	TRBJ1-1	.	TGTGCCAGTAGTATCGGGACACCGGCAGAGAACACTGAAGCTTTCTTT	CASSIGTPAENTEAFF
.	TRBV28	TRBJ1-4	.	TGTGCCAGCAGTCCCCCCCAGGGAAAACTGTTTTTT	CASSPPQGKLFF
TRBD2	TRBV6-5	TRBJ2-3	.	TGTGCCAGCATCGCTAGCGGGGCAGATACGCAGTATTTT	CASIASGADTQYF
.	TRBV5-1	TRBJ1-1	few	TGCGCCAGCAGCCGCGCCGGGGAGGTAATGAACACTGAAGCTTTCTTT	CASSRAGEVMNTEAFF
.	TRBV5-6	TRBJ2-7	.	TGTGCCAGCAGCTTGCGAGGGAACTCCTACGAGCAGTACTTC	CASSLRGNSYEQYF
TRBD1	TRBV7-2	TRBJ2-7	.	TGTGCCAGCAGCCGGGACAGCTCGGCCTACGAGCAGTACTTC	CASSRDSSAYEQYF
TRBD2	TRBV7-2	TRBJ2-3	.	TGTGCCAGCAGCTCCAGGACTAGCGGGCTTAGCACAGATACGCAGTATTTT	CASSSRTSGLSTDTQYF
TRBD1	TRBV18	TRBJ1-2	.	TGTGCCAGCTCACCGTCTCCGGACAGGGTTAACTATGGCTACACCTTC	CASSPSPDRVNYGYTF
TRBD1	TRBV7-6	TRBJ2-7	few	TGTGCCAGCAGCCGTTCCGGGACAGGGGGCTACGAGCAGTACTTC	CASSRSGTGGYEQYF
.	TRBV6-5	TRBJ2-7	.	TGTGCCAGCAGACCAAAGCCTAGCTCCTACGAGCAGTACTTC	CASRPKPSSYEQYF
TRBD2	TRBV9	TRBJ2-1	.	TGTGCCAGCAGCTCGGCTAGCGGGGAACTTGAGCAGTTCTTC	CASSSASGELEQFF
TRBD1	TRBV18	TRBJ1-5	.	TGTGCCAGCTCACTTAACAGGGGTGGTAGCAATCAGCCCCAGCATTTT	CASSLNRGGSNQPQHF
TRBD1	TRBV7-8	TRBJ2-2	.	TGTGCCAGCAGTTCACATAAGGGGGCCACCGGGGAGCTGTTTTTT	CASSSHKGATGELFF